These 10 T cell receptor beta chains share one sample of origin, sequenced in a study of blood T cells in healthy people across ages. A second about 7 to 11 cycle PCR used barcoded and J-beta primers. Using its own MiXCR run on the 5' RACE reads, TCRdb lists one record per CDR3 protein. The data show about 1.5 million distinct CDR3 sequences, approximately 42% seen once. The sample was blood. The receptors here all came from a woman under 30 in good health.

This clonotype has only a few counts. The CDR3 is CATSDPHNEQFF. The CDR3 DNA follows: TGTGCCACCAGTGATCCCCACAATGAGCAGTTCTTC. The chain recombines TRBV24-1 with TRBJ2-1; D is undetermined. Germline V gene sequence: CDR1 KGHDR, CDR2 SFDVKD. This CDR3 is 12 amino acids long. V was pared by 3 bases and J by 5 bases, with 4 bases between.

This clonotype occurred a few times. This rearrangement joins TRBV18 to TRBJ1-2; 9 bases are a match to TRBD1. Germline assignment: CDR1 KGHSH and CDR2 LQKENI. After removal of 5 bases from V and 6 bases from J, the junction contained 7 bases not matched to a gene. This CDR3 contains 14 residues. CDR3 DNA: TGTGCCAGCTCATTTAAGGGACAGGGACATGGCTACACCTTC. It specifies CASSFKGQGHGYTF.

CDR3 loop: CASSTSLRNPNNEQFF. The CDR3, as DNA: TGTGCCAGCAGTACCAGTTTGAGAAATCCCAACAATGAGCAGTTCTTC. The V and J genes are TRBV7-9 and TRBJ2-1, with unresolved D. Germline values: CDR1 SEHNR, CDR2 FQNEAQ (reference sequence). The CDR3 loop spans 16 amino acids. V dropped 6 bases and J dropped 5 bases, with 20 bases sitting between them. Together with reference TRBV7-9 and TRBJ2-1, the CDR3 gives the full variable domain: DTGVSQNPRHKITKRGQNVTFRCDPISEHNRLYWYRQTLGQGPEFLTYFQNEAQLEKSRLLSDRFSAERPKGSFSTLEIQRTEQGDSAMYLCASSTSLRNPNNEQFFGPGTRLTVL.

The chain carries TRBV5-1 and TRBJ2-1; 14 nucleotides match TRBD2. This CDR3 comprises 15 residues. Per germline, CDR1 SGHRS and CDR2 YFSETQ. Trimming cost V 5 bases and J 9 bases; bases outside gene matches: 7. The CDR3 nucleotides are TGCGCCAGCAGACTGGGACTAGCGGGAGCCAGTGAGCAGTTCTTC. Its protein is CASRLGLAGASEQFF.

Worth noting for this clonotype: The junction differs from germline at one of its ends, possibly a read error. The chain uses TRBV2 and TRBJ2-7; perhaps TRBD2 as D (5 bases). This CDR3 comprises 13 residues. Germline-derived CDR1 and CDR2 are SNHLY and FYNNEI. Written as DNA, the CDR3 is TGTTCCAGCACCCTAGGGAGAGACTACGAGCAGTACTTC. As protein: CSSTLGRDYEQYF.

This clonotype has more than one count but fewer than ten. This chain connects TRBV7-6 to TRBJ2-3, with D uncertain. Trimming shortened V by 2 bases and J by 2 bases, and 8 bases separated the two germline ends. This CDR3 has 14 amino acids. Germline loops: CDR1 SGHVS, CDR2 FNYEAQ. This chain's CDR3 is CASSLSQATDTQYF. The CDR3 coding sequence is TGTGCCAGCAGCTTAAGCCAAGCCACAGATACGCAGTATTTT.

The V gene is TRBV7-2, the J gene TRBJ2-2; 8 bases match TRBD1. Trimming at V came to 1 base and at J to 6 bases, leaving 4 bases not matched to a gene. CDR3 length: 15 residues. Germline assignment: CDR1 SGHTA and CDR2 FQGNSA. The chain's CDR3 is CASSLGTGTPGELFF. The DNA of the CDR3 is TGTGCCAGCAGCTTAGGGACAGGGACTCCCGGGGAGCTGTTTTTT. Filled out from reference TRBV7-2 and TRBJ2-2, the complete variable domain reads GAGVSQSPSNKVTEKGKDVELRCDPISGHTALYWYRQSLGQGLEFLIYFQGNSAPDKSGLPSDRFSAERTGGSVSTLTIQRTQQEDSAVYLCASSLGTGTPGELFFGEGSRLTVL.

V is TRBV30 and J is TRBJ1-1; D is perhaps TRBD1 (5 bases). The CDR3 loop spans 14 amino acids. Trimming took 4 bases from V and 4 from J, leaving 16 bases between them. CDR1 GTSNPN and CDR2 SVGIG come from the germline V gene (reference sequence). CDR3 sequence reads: CAWTTSGGGTEAFF. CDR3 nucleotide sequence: TGTGCCTGGACCACTTCGGGGGGGGGCACTGAAGCTTTCTTT.

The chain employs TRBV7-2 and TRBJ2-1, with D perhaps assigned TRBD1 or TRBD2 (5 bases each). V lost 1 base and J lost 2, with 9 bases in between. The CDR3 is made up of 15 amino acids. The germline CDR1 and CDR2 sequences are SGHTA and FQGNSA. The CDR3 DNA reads TGTGCCAGCAGCTTAGGGGGGATGGCCTACAATGAGCAGTTCTTC. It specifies CASSLGGMAYNEQFF.

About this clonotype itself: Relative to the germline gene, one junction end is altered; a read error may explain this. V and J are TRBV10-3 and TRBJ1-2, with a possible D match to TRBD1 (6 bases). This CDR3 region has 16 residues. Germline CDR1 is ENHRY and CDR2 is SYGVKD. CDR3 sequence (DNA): TGTGTCATCAAAGGTCCAGGGGCCCCTATTTCCTATGGCTACACCTTC. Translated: CVIKGPGAPISYGYTF.